This passage covers 27 T cell receptor beta chains from one sample sequenced in a study of blood T cell repertoires in COVID-19. Measured with immunoSEQ multiplex PCR; TCRdb has only the in-frame clones, and not every one. The sample lists about 160,000 clones; roughly nine tenths were seen once. The sequencing input was peripheral blood. These receptors were collected from a woman in her seventies with acute or convalescent COVID-19.

This chain uses TRBV11-3 with TRBJ2-7, with a weak D call TRBD1 (5 bases). The germline V and J ends were trimmed by 0 bases and 4 bases, with 16 bases remaining between them. The CDR3 has 16 residues. CDR1 and CDR2 (germline): SGHNT, YENEEA. For the CDR3, the DNA is TGTGCCAGCAGCTTAGACCCAGGGAACAGGTGGTACGAGCAGTACTTC. Encoded protein: CASSLDPGNRWYEQYF.

A few counts support this clone. In the same sample, other DNA sequences code for this CDR3. This chain links TRBV2 with TRBJ1-1; the D gene is possibly TRBD1 (5 bases). CDR1 is SNHLY, CDR2 FYNNEI, per germline. Trimming pared 5 bases from V and 5 bases from J, leaving 9 bases between. There are 12 residues in the CDR3. The CDR3: CASSWGETEAFF. The CDR3 DNA is TGTGCCAGCAGTTGGGGGGAAACTGAAGCTTTCTTT.

This chain links TRBV15 with TRBJ2-3; 8 nucleotides match TRBD1. The CDR3 is 14 amino acids. V lost 10 bases and J lost 0; bases outside the gene matches: 6. Germline V lookup: CDR1 LNHNV, CDR2 YYDKDF (reference sequence). CDR3 sequence: CASKTGESTDTQYF. The CDR3 nucleotides are TGTGCCAGCAAGACAGGGGAAAGCACAGATACGCAGTATTTT.

This clone is a singleton in its sample. The V call is TRBV6-2 or TRBV6-3, the J call TRBJ2-3; maybe TRBD1 (6 bases). CDR1 and CDR2 (germline): MNHEY, SVGEGT. V dropped 7 bases and J dropped 4 bases, with 12 bases sitting between them. The CDR3 is made up of 13 amino acids. The CDR3 DNA is TGTGCCAGCACCCCCACAGGGTCAGATACGCAGTATTTT. Its translation: CASTPTGSDTQYF.

The V call is TRBV7-9, the J call TRBJ1-2; D unclear. Germline V CDR1 and CDR2: SEHNR, FQNEAQ (reference sequence). V shed 5 bases and J shed 3 bases, with 10 bases lying between them. CDR3 length equals 13 residues. The CDR3 sequence is CASSPWSDYGYTF. For the CDR3, the DNA is TGTGCCAGCAGCCCCTGGTCGGACTATGGCTACACCTTC. The complete variable domain, with remaining parts taken from reference TRBV7-9 and TRBJ1-2, reads DTGVSQNPRHKITKRGQNVTFRCDPISEHNRLYWYRQTLGQGPEFLTYFQNEAQLEKSRLLSDRFSAERPKGSFSTLEIQRTEQGDSAMYLCASSPWSDYGYTFGSGTRLTVV.

V usage is TRBV19 and J usage is TRBJ1-1; tentatively, D is TRBD1 (5 bases). Germline-derived CDR1 and CDR2 are LNHDA and SQIVND (reference sequence). Trimming removed 6 bases from V and 6 bases from J, with 17 bases in between. This CDR3 is built from 14 residues. The CDR3 protein is CASSQTKRDSEAFF. The CDR3 DNA reads TGTGCCAGTAGCCAAACAAAGAGGGACTCTGAAGCTTTCTTT.

V gene TRBV20-1 combines with J gene TRBJ2-5; 9 bases map to TRBD2. The CDR3 spans 15 residues. After removal of 3 bases from V and 1 base from J, the junction contained 6 bases not matched to a gene. Germline CDR1 DFQATT, CDR2 SNEGSKA (reference sequence). This CDR3 is CSASPLAGIQETQYF. The CDR3 coding sequence is TGCAGTGCTAGTCCCCTAGCGGGAATCCAAGAGACCCAGTACTTC.

Comments on this clone: This CDR3 is also generated by other DNA sequences in the sample. The chain recombines TRBV2 with TRBJ2-1; D call uncertain. The CDR3 extends over 14 amino acids. V was cut by 3 bases and J by 2 bases, with 8 bases left in between. Per the germline V gene, CDR1 is SNHLY and CDR2 is FYNNEI. The CDR3 here is CASSDRGTYNEQFF. DNA of the CDR3: TGTGCCAGCAGTGATCGCGGAACCTACAATGAGCAGTTCTTC.

The chain recombines TRBV4-1 with TRBJ1-6; D uncertain. Germline lookup yields CDR1 MGHRA and CDR2 YSYEKL. Trimming cost V 4 bases and J 16 bases, with 11 bases left between them. This CDR3 region has 11 residues. CDR3 amino acids: CASSLGDKLHF. Here the CDR3 DNA reads TGCGCCAGCAGCCTGGGCGACAAACTCCACTTT.

The V and J genes are TRBV6-5 and TRBJ2-1; D is possibly TRBD2 (6 bases). From germline, CDR1 is MNHEY and CDR2 SVGAGI. V dropped 10 bases and J dropped 5 bases, with 15 bases sitting between them. The CDR3 contains 13 residues. CDR3 amino acids: CATGGSGHNEQFF. The CDR3 nucleotides are TGTGCCACCGGGGGTAGCGGCCACAATGAGCAGTTCTTC.

The rearrangement links TRBV5-4 to TRBJ2-7; weak D call: TRBD2 (5 bases). The CDR3 has 17 amino acids. CDR1 is SGHNT, CDR2 YYREEE, per germline (reference sequence). V was trimmed by 2 bases and J by 3 bases, leaving 21 bases between them. CDR3 nucleotide sequence: TGTGCCAGCAGCTTACTAGATTCAAAACAACACGACTACGAGCAGTACTTC. It encodes CASSLLDSKQHDYEQYF. Combining the CDR3 with reference TRBV5-4 and TRBJ2-7 gives the whole variable domain ETGVTQSPTHLIKTRGQQVTLRCSSQSGHNTVSWYQQALGQGPQFIFQYYREEENGRGNFPPRFSGLQFPNYSSELNVNALELDDSALYLCASSLLDSKQHDYEQYFGPGTRLTVT.

V gene TRBV7-2 combines with J gene TRBJ1-2; 12 nucleotides match TRBD1. Unmatched junction bases numbered 9, after V lost 4 bases and J lost 6 bases. Germline assignment: CDR1 SGHTA and CDR2 FQGNSA. The CDR3 has 16 amino acids. Written as DNA, the CDR3 is TGTGCCAGCAGCTCCCCGGGGGGACAGGGGGCCAATGGCTACACCTTC. Translated: CASSSPGGQGANGYTF.

The rearrangement links TRBV7-2 to TRBJ1-5, with 10 bases that match TRBD1. Unmatched junction bases numbered 6, after V lost 4 bases and J lost 6 bases. Germline CDR1 is SGHTA and CDR2 is FQGNSA. The CDR3 extends over 15 amino acids. The CDR3 sequence is CASSSKTGGTQPQHF. CDR3 nucleotide sequence: TGTGCCAGCAGCTCAAAGACAGGGGGCACTCAGCCCCAGCATTTT.

This chain joins TRBV5-1 and TRBJ2-3; 9 nucleotides line up with TRBD2. The ends lost 4 bases at V and 3 bases at J; junction bases unmatched: 6. Per germline, CDR1 SGHRS and CDR2 YFSETQ. CDR3 length: 15 residues. The CDR3 DNA sequence: TGCGCCAGCAGCGACGGGACTAGCTTTACAGATACGCAGTATTTT. As protein: CASSDGTSFTDTQYF.

V usage is TRBV14 and J usage is TRBJ1-1; perhaps TRBD1 as D (5 bases). The CDR3 consists of 15 residues. Deletions cut 4 bases from V and 1 base from J, with 13 bases between. CDR1 is SGHDN, CDR2 FVKESK, per germline. The CDR3 DNA reads as TGTGCCAGCAGCCCGTCGGGGGTGACGAACACTGAAGCTTTCTTT. Its protein product is CASSPSGVTNTEAFF.

This chain links TRBV7-2 with TRBJ2-3; no reliable D call. Germline assignment: CDR1 SGHTA and CDR2 FQGNSA. Trimming cost V 1 base and J 2 bases, with 10 bases left between them. The CDR3 sequence is 15 residues long. CDR3: CASSLDLSTTDTQYF. In nucleotides, the CDR3 is TGTGCCAGCAGCTTAGATCTTAGCACCACAGATACGCAGTATTTT. Based on the CDR3 plus reference TRBV7-2 and TRBJ2-3, the full variable domain is GAGVSQSPSNKVTEKGKDVELRCDPISGHTALYWYRQSLGQGLEFLIYFQGNSAPDKSGLPSDRFSAERTGGSVSTLTIQRTQQEDSAVYLCASSLDLSTTDTQYFGPGTRLTVL.

This rearrangement joins TRBV19 to TRBJ2-1, with 8 bases fitting TRBD2. V was pared by 5 bases and J by 6 bases, with 6 bases of the junction left unmatched. The CDR3 sequence is 14 residues long. In germline, CDR1 is LNHDA, CDR2 SQIVND (reference sequence). CDR3 amino acids: CASSVTSVINEQFF. The DNA for the CDR3 is TGTGCCAGTAGTGTGACTAGCGTGATCAATGAGCAGTTCTTC.

This chain joins TRBV6-1 and TRBJ1-3; D unclear. The CDR3 contains 14 residues. V dropped 3 bases and J dropped 0 bases, with 6 bases sitting between them. CDR1 is MNHNS and CDR2 is SASEGT in the germline V gene. CDR3 nucleotide sequence: TGTGCCAGCAGTGACAAGAGCTCTGGAAACACCATATATTTT. Encoded protein: CASSDKSSGNTIYF.

This chain joins TRBV29-1 and TRBJ2-7; 8 bases agree with TRBD1. The ends lost 4 bases at V and 8 bases at J; junction bases unmatched: 16. The germline gives CDR1 SQVTM, CDR2 ANQGSEA. The CDR3 loop spans 15 amino acids. CDR3 sequence (DNA): TGCAGCGTTGTGGGAACTCCGGGGACAGGCGAGAAGCAGTACTTC. Its translation: CSVVGTPGTGEKQYF.

The genes are TRBV7-2 and TRBJ2-7; 7 nucleotides line up with TRBD1. The germline CDR1 and CDR2 sequences are SGHTA and FQGNSA. This CDR3 comprises 16 residues. V shed 2 bases and J 4 bases; nucleotides not matched to a gene: 11. DNA of the CDR3: TGTGCCAGCAGCTTACTTGCTTTGACAGGGCTTTACGAGCAGTACTTC. It yields the protein CASSLLALTGLYEQYF.

This clone was picked up a small number of times. This sequence joins TRBV4-2 and TRBJ2-1, with 14 positions matching TRBD2. The CDR3 totals 15 residues. Trimming cost V 5 bases and J 7 bases; bases outside gene matches: 4. Looked up from germline, CDR1 is LGHNA and CDR2 is YNFKEQ. This CDR3 is CASSKGLAGENEQFF. The DNA of the CDR3 is TGTGCCAGCAGCAAGGGACTAGCGGGAGAAAATGAGCAGTTCTTC.

J is TRBJ2-7 and V is TRBV11-2, with TRBD2 matching over 7 bases. Losses at the gene ends were 1 base for V and 7 bases for J; bases not matched to a gene: 13. Germline V gene sequence: CDR1 SGHAT, CDR2 FQNNGV. The CDR3 runs to 16 residues. In nucleotides, the CDR3 is TGTGCCAGCAGCTTAGCCCTCAGCGGGGCGCCCTGGGAGCAGTACTTC. Encoded protein: CASSLALSGAPWEQYF.

The J gene is TRBJ2-7, the V gene TRBV2; 7 nucleotides align to TRBD1. This CDR3 is 15 amino acids long. Germline values: CDR1 SNHLY, CDR2 FYNNEI. Losses at the gene ends were 2 bases for V and 3 bases for J; bases not matched to a gene: 7. The CDR3 nucleotides read TGTGCCAGCAGTGAAACCGAGGACAGGTTCTACGAGCAGTACTTC. It specifies CASSETEDRFYEQYF.

The rearrangement joins TRBV29-1 to TRBJ2-1, with D possibly being TRBD1 (6 bases). V lost 6 bases to trimming and J lost 1 base, with 16 bases between them. The germline gives CDR1 SQVTM, CDR2 ANQGSEA. The CDR3 is 15 amino acids. CDR3 protein: CSVGNPGASYNEQFF. CDR3 nucleotide sequence: TGCAGCGTCGGTAATCCAGGGGCGTCCTACAATGAGCAGTTCTTC.

This chain connects TRBV3-1 (or the pseudogene TRBV3-2) to TRBJ1-1, with 8 bases matching TRBD1. This CDR3 has 16 amino acids. Germline trimming cut 2 bases from V and 0 bases from J; bases unmatched to any gene: 5. The V gene's germline CDR1 is LGHDT and CDR2 YNNKEL (reference sequence). The CDR3 spells CASSQPPTGVNTEAFF. In DNA, the CDR3 is TGTGCCAGCAGCCAACCCCCGACAGGGGTGAACACTGAAGCTTTCTTT.

This chain links TRBV7-2 with TRBJ2-7, with 7 bases lining up with TRBD1. V shed 5 bases and J 7 bases; nucleotides not matched to a gene: 8. The germline gives CDR1 SGHTA, CDR2 FQGNSA. This CDR3 is built from 13 residues. This CDR3 is CASSPNRGGEQYF. CDR3 bases: TGTGCCAGCAGCCCGAACAGGGGTGGGGAGCAGTACTTC.

V is TRBV30 and J is TRBJ1-1; 8 bases fit TRBD1. The CDR3 has 15 residues. Trimming at V came to 3 bases and at J to 3 bases, leaving 9 bases not matched to a gene. Germline V gives CDR1 GTSNPN, CDR2 SVGIG (reference sequence). In nucleotides, the CDR3 is TGTGCCTGGAGGGTTGGACAGGGTAAATACACTGAAGCTTTCTTT. Its protein product is CAWRVGQGKYTEAFF.